The clone carrying this TCR beta chain has a single count. The antigen remains undetermined. Clones were sequenced by immunoSEQ multiplex PCR, and TCRdb holds only the in-frame ones, with some missing. The table records 11,000 to 15,000 clones, about 70% of them present only once. V lost 5 bases, J lost 4 bases, and 6 bases stayed unmatched. CDR3 length: 14 residues. Per the germline V gene, CDR1 is SGHNT and CDR2 is YYREEE (reference sequence). The data originate from a study of neoadjuvant anti-PD-1 for oral cavity cancer. About the study: Nivolumab at 3 mg/kg was mostly given biweekly, three to four doses, pre-surgery. Study observations and caveats: Treg/Th17 ratio rose with pretreatment blood and fell with post-treatment tumor TCRbeta clonality.

Stage II-IVA oral cavity squamous cell carcinoma was new and untreated by systemic or radiation therapy. Patients had HPV-negative, locally advanced oral cavity squamous cell carcinoma. Specimen: PBMCs, collected before nivolumab (anti-PD-1) treatment. The chain couples TRBV5-4 to TRBJ1-1; 9 nucleotides line up with TRBD1. This clonotype was obtained from a person aged 35-79 years with oral cavity squamous cell carcinoma. DNA for the CDR3: TGTGCCAGCAGTTTCGACAGGGGGGTCACTGAAGCTTTCTTT. As protein: CASSFDRGVTEAFF.